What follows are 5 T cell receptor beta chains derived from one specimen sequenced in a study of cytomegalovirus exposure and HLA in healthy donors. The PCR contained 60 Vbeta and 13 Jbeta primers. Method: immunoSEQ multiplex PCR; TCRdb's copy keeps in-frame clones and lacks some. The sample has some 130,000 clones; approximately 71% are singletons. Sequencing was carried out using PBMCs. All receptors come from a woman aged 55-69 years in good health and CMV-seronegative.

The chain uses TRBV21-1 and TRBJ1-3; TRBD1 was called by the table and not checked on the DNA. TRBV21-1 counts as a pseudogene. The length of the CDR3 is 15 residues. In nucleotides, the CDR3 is TGTGCCATAAACAGGGATTTCATATTTGGAAACACCATATATTTT. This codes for CAINRDFIFGNTIYF.

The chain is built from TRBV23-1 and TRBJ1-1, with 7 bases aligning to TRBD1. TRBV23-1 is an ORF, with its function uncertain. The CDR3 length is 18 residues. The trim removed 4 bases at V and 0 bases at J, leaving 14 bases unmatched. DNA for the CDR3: TGCGCCAGCAGTCCTTGCGACAGGGACGATGGCATGAACACTGAAGCTTTCTTT. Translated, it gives CASSPCDRDDGMNTEAFF.

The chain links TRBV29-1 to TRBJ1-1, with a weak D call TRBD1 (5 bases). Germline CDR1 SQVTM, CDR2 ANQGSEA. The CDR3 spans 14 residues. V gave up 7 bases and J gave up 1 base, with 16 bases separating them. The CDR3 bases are TGCAGCGCAATTGTTGACAGACCGAACACTGAAGCTTTCTTT. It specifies CSAIVDRPNTEAFF.

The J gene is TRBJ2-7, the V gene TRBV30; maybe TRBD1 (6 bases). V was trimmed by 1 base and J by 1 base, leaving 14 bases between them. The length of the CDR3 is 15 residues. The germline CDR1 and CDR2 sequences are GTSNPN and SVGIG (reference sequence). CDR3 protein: CAWSGGETGSYEQYF. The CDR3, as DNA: TGTGCCTGGAGTGGAGGGGAGACAGGTTCCTACGAGCAGTACTTC.

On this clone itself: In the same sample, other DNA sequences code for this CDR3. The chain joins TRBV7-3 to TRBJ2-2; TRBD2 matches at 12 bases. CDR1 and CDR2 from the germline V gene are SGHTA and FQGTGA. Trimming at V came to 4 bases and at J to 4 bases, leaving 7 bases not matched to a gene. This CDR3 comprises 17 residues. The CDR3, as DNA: TGTGCCAGCAGCTCCCGACTAGCGGGGGAGGGCACCGGGGAGCTGTTTTTT. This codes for CASSSRLAGEGTGELFF.